Below are 32 T cell receptor beta chains sequenced from a single sample in a study of cytomegalovirus exposure and HLA in healthy donors. The PCR employed 60 Vbeta primers together with 13 Jbeta primers. TCRdb's copy holds only in-frame clones and misses some; the assay was immunoSEQ multiplex PCR. The table includes around 160,000 clones, approximately 78% detected once. Material for sequencing was PBMCs. These receptors all stem from a man aged 35-49 years in good health and CMV-seropositive.

The chain uses TRBV2 and TRBJ2-2; 10 nucleotides agree with TRBD2. The CDR3 has 16 residues. Germline lookup yields CDR1 SNHLY and CDR2 FYNNEI. J was trimmed by 6 bases and V by 6 bases; bases with no gene match: 10. CDR3 sequence reads: CASREPLAGAPGELFF. CDR3 bases: TGTGCCAGCAGGGAACCCCTAGCGGGAGCACCCGGGGAGCTGTTTTTT.

The V and J genes are TRBV4-1 and TRBJ1-2, with 8 positions matching TRBD1. The CDR3 length is 15 residues. CDR1 and CDR2 from the germline V gene are MGHRA and YSYEKL. V shed 0 bases and J 7 bases; nucleotides not matched to a gene: 7. CDR3 region: CASSQEGAGGSGYTF. The CDR3 nucleotides are TGCGCCAGCAGCCAAGAGGGTGCAGGGGGCAGTGGCTACACCTTC.

V gene TRBV18 combines with J gene TRBJ2-3, with D perhaps TRBD2 (5 bases). The CDR3 is 14 residues long. V was clipped by 3 bases and J by 4 bases, with 11 bases between them. Germline V lookup: CDR1 KGHSH, CDR2 LQKENI. The CDR3 DNA reads as TGTGCCAGCTCACCTCGGGAAGGCCCAGATACGCAGTATTTT. This encodes CASSPREGPDTQYF.

The chain is built from TRBV2 and TRBJ2-7, with 7 bases fitting TRBD1. The CDR3 loop spans 13 amino acids. V was clipped by 10 bases and J by 0 bases; unmatched bases: 6. CDR1 is SNHLY, CDR2 FYNNEI, per germline. This CDR3 is CATGTASSYEQYF. In DNA form, the CDR3 reads TGTGCCACCGGGACAGCTAGCTCCTACGAGCAGTACTTC.

The rearrangement links TRBV11-2 to TRBJ2-7, with TRBD1 identical over 7 bases. CDR1 and CDR2 from the germline V gene are SGHAT and FQNNGV. V gave up 2 bases and J gave up 3 bases; unmatched junction bases: 4. The CDR3 has 14 residues. CDR3 in DNA: TGTGCCAGCAGCTTAAGGGACAGTGTCTACGAGCAGTACTTC. Residues: CASSLRDSVYEQYF.

The genes are TRBV6-1 and TRBJ1-6; TRBD1 aligns across 8 bases. The CDR3 has 16 residues. Germline lookup yields CDR1 MNHNS and CDR2 SASEGT. V lost 4 bases to trimming and J lost 7 bases; unmatched junction nucleotides: 9. The CDR3: CASSGRDRRLNSPLHF. DNA of the CDR3: TGTGCCAGCAGTGGCCGGGACAGGCGGTTGAATTCACCCCTCCACTTT.

The V gene is TRBV28, the J gene TRBJ2-2; 10 positions match TRBD1. In germline, CDR1 is MDHEN, CDR2 SYDVKM. The V and J ends lost 6 bases and 5 bases, in that order; junction bases with no gene match: 12. This CDR3 comprises 17 residues. CDR3 sequence reads: CASSYIDRGLGTGELFF. The CDR3 DNA follows: TGTGCCAGCAGCTATATCGACAGGGGGCTTGGAACCGGGGAGCTGTTTTTT.

The rearrangement links TRBV11-1 to TRBJ2-2; maybe TRBD1 (6 bases). CDR3 length: 13 amino acids. Between the trimmed V and J ends, which lost 5 bases and 5 bases, there was a span of 9 bases. Germline V lookup: CDR1 SGHAT, CDR2 FQDESV (reference sequence). CDR3 coding DNA: TGTGCCAGCAGCCCACAGGGTACCGGGGAGCTGTTTTTT. Its protein is CASSPQGTGELFF.

The count of this clone is one. Given the absence of the conserved phenylalanine or tryptophan at the CDR3 end, a read error is likely. Because the CDR3's place on the DNA is in doubt, the DNA is left out and the CDR3 is given as listed by TCRdb. V gene TRBV28 combines with J gene TRBJ2-7; the table assigns TRBD1, which was not confirmed against the DNA. The CDR3 is 10 residues long, ends included. Germline lookup yields CDR1 MDHEN and CDR2 SYDVKM. CDR3: CASKEGTGVL.

This clone was detected a few times. The chain carries TRBV6-6 and TRBJ1-2, with 9 nucleotides matching TRBD1. The ends lost 5 bases at V and 6 bases at J; junction bases unmatched: 4. Germline lookup yields CDR1 MNHNY and CDR2 SVGAGI (reference sequence). The CDR3 consists of 13 residues. The CDR3 region is CASSRDRVNGYTF. The CDR3 DNA sequence: TGTGCCAGCAGTCGGGACAGGGTTAATGGCTACACCTTC.

This clone was counted only a few times. The chain links TRBV29-1 to TRBJ1-1, with D tentatively TRBD1 (6 bases). The germline V and J ends were trimmed by 2 bases and 5 bases, with 15 bases remaining between them. The CDR3 is 14 amino acids. The germline CDR1 and CDR2 sequences are SQVTM and ANQGSEA. As DNA, the CDR3 is TGCAGCGTTGAACAACAGGTACAGGGAACTGAAGCTTTCTTT. Encoded protein: CSVEQQVQGTEAFF.

The chain links TRBV6-5 to TRBJ1-3, with unresolved D. Trimming took 6 bases from V and 0 from J, leaving 6 bases between them. Germline values: CDR1 MNHEY, CDR2 SVGAGI. The length of the CDR3 is 13 residues. This chain's CDR3 is CASRQSSGNTIYF. The CDR3, as DNA: TGTGCCAGCAGACAGAGCTCTGGAAACACCATATATTTT.

V gene TRBV5-6 combines with J gene TRBJ2-5; weak D call: TRBD2 (6 bases). This CDR3 comprises 15 residues. The V gene's germline CDR1 is SGHDT and CDR2 YYEEEE. The V and J ends lost 3 bases and 1 base respectively, with 13 bases between them. The chain's CDR3 is CASSSPGSGQETQYF. The CDR3 DNA is TGTGCCAGCAGCTCCCCAGGTAGCGGCCAAGAGACCCAGTACTTC.

This clone occurred a few times. The chain links TRBV5-5 to TRBJ2-1, with 7 positions matching TRBD2. Germline loops: CDR1 SGHKS, CDR2 YYEKEE (reference sequence). Germline trimming cut 3 bases from V and 4 bases from J; bases unmatched to any gene: 13. This CDR3 comprises 17 residues. The DNA of the CDR3 is TGTGCCAGCAGCTCCTCAGGGACCGGGAGGAGATACAATGAGCAGTTCTTC. It is translated as CASSSSGTGRRYNEQFF.

This clone has just one count. J is TRBJ2-7 and V is TRBV27, with TRBD2 matching 11 bases. CDR3 length: 15 amino acids. Unmatched junction bases numbered 1, after V lost 3 bases and J lost 0 bases. CDR1 is MNHEY and CDR2 is SMNVEV in the germline V gene (reference sequence). Here the CDR3 reads CASSFSGGDSYEQYF. CDR3 bases: TGTGCCAGCAGTTTTAGCGGGGGGGACTCCTACGAGCAGTACTTC.

The CDR3 DNA reads TGCGCCAGCCTATGGGACTCCCTGGACACCGGGGAGCTGTTTTTT. Translating it yields CASLWDSLDTGELFF. The gene calls are TRBV5-1 and TRBJ2-2; tentative D call: TRBD2 (6 bases). This CDR3 comprises 15 residues. V dropped 7 bases and J dropped 3 bases, with 16 bases sitting between them. Germline V CDR1 and CDR2: SGHRS, YFSETQ.

As DNA, the CDR3 is TGTGCCTGGAGTGTAAGCAGGGGAGGGTCACCCCTCCACTTT. Residues: CAWSVSRGGSPLHF. The genes are TRBV30 and TRBJ1-6; a possible D gene is TRBD1 (6 bases). V dropped 0 bases and J dropped 10 bases, with 13 bases sitting between them. This CDR3 is 14 amino acids long. Germline V gives CDR1 GTSNPN, CDR2 SVGIG (reference sequence).

In its sample, this clone was seen once. The chain uses TRBV30 and TRBJ2-7; possible D gene TRBD1, 5 bases. This CDR3 region has 14 residues. Looked up from germline, CDR1 is GTSNPN and CDR2 is SVGIG (reference sequence). V lost 3 bases, J lost 4 bases, and 16 bases lay in between. The CDR3 coding sequence is TGTGCCTGGAGGGTAACAGGCGGAGATTACGAGCAGTACTTC. Amino acids: CAWRVTGGDYEQYF.

This sequence joins TRBV30 and TRBJ2-1; 14 nucleotides align to TRBD2. Germline-derived CDR1 and CDR2 are GTSNPN and SVGIG (reference sequence). The trim removed 2 bases at V and 3 bases at J, leaving 6 bases unmatched. This CDR3 is 17 amino acids long. CDR3 protein: CAWSMTSGRVGYNEQFF. The CDR3 coding sequence is TGTGCCTGGAGTATGACTAGCGGGAGGGTGGGCTACAATGAGCAGTTCTTC.

The J gene is TRBJ2-7, the V gene TRBV6-5; TRBD2 matches at 12 bases. The CDR3 loop spans 15 amino acids. Germline V lookup: CDR1 MNHEY, CDR2 SVGAGI. With V trimmed by 6 bases and J by 2 bases, 5 bases remained unmatched. This CDR3 is CASRHGLAGPYEQYF. The DNA of the CDR3 is TGTGCCAGCAGGCACGGACTAGCGGGACCCTACGAGCAGTACTTC.

The chain links TRBV27 to TRBJ2-7; a weak D match, TRBD1 (6 bases). Deletions cut 2 bases from V and 0 bases from J, with 11 bases between. Germline CDR1 MNHEY, CDR2 SMNVEV (reference sequence). This CDR3 comprises 15 residues. The CDR3 nucleotides are TGTGCCAGCAGTTTACCGACAGGACCCTCCTACGAGCAGTACTTC. Translation gives CASSLPTGPSYEQYF.

This chain uses TRBV5-1 with TRBJ2-7; a possible D gene is TRBD2 (6 bases). Germline V gene lookup returns CDR1 SGHRS and CDR2 YFSETQ. There are 15 residues in the CDR3. Between the trimmed V and J ends, which lost 2 bases and 3 bases, there was a span of 15 bases. The CDR3 nucleotides are TGCGCCAGCAGCTTAACGACCGGGACTTACTACGAGCAGTACTTC. Its translation: CASSLTTGTYYEQYF.

Comment on this clone: The junction and the germline gene differ at one end; a read error may be behind it. The chain carries TRBV7-9 and TRBJ1-2; D is perhaps TRBD1 (6 bases). CDR3 length: 17 amino acids. The germline gives CDR1 SEHNR, CDR2 FQNEAQ (reference sequence). The CDR3 nucleotides read TGTTCCAGCAGCCCTTCCTCCCCCAGACAGGTTTATTTTGGCTACACCTTC. It encodes CSSSPSSPRQVYFGYTF.

The chain has TRBV18 and TRBJ2-7; 7 bases align to TRBD1. V shed 2 bases and J 3 bases; nucleotides not matched to a gene: 7. The germline gives CDR1 KGHSH, CDR2 LQKENI. The CDR3 totals 15 residues. The CDR3, as DNA: TGTGCCAGCTCACCATCCACAGGGGATGGCTACGAGCAGTACTTC. Residues: CASSPSTGDGYEQYF.

This clone was observed once. The CDR3 DNA sequence: TGTGCCAGCAGCTTGGGTACAGGGAAGAATTCACCCCTCCACTTT. Translation gives CASSLGTGKNSPLHF. This rearrangement joins TRBV5-4 to TRBJ1-6, with D maybe TRBD1 (6 bases). Germline-derived CDR1 and CDR2 are SGHNT and YYREEE (reference sequence). V dropped 0 bases and J dropped 7 bases, with 11 bases sitting between them. This CDR3 contains 15 residues.

CDR3: CASSLLTGTGLEKLFF. The CDR3 coding sequence is TGTGCCAGCAGTTTACTCACCGGGACAGGGCTTGAAAAACTGTTTTTT. The rearrangement uses TRBV28 and TRBJ1-4, with 9 nucleotides matching TRBD1. The CDR3 contains 16 residues. The V gene end was trimmed by 2 bases and the J gene end by 7 bases; junction bases not matched to a gene: 8. Germline values: CDR1 MDHEN, CDR2 SYDVKM.

This clone turned up a few times. This chain links TRBV25-1 with TRBJ1-4; no clear D. The CDR3 has 15 residues. The germline CDR1 and CDR2 sequences are MGHDK and SYGVNS. V lost 0 bases to trimming and J lost 3 bases, with 8 bases between them. The CDR3 DNA reads as TGTGCCAGCAGTGAATACGGGGAACCTAATGAAAAACTGTTTTTT. Amino acids: CASSEYGEPNEKLFF. Supplemented by reference TRBV25-1 and TRBJ1-4, the full variable domain reads EADIYQTPRYLVIGTGKKITLECSQTMGHDKMYWYQQDPGMELHLIHYSYGVNSTEKGDLSSESTVSRIRTEHFPLTLESARPSHTSQYLCASSEYGEPNEKLFFGSGTQLSVL.

The rearrangement joins TRBV5-1 to TRBJ2-7; the match to TRBD2 covers 8 bases. V shed 3 bases, J shed 2 bases, and the junction held 10 bases outside the gene matches. The length of the CDR3 is 16 residues. CDR1 is SGHRS and CDR2 is YFSETQ in the germline V gene. CDR3 coding DNA: TGCGCCAGCAGCTACTCCCACGCGGGAGGCCCCTACGAGCAGTACTTC. It encodes CASSYSHAGGPYEQYF.

A single count supports this clone. This chain connects TRBV30 to TRBJ1-4, with 7 bases fitting TRBD1. The junction had 10 bases not matched to a gene; V was cut back by 4 bases and J by 8 bases. The CDR3 covers 14 residues. Germline V gives CDR1 GTSNPN, CDR2 SVGIG (reference sequence). The CDR3 here is CAWNRGQAGEKLFF. The DNA of the CDR3 is TGTGCCTGGAATCGTGGACAGGCTGGGGAAAAACTGTTTTTT.

The chain joins TRBV7-2 to TRBJ2-1; TRBD2 aligns across 7 bases. V dropped 5 bases and J dropped 7; count of bases not matched to a gene: 11. Germline CDR1 and CDR2: SGHTA and FQGNSA. The length of the CDR3 is 15 residues. The CDR3 bases are TGTGCCAGCAGCCCCGGCCTAGCGGTAAGAAATGAGCAGTTCTTC. This gives the protein CASSPGLAVRNEQFF.

The V gene is TRBV28, the J gene TRBJ2-1; 9 bases agree with TRBD1. Per germline, CDR1 MDHEN and CDR2 SYDVKM. The CDR3 sequence is 17 residues long. Trimming took 5 bases from V and 6 from J; bases not matched to a gene: 14. The CDR3, as DNA: TGTGCCAGCAGTCCATCCCCACCGGGACAGGGTAGCAATGAGCAGTTCTTC. It codes for CASSPSPPGQGSNEQFF.

The sample holds a few counts of this clone. V usage is TRBV7-2 and J usage is TRBJ2-7, with 9 bases identical to TRBD1. CDR3 length: 15 amino acids. With V trimmed by 9 bases and J by 5 bases, 14 bases remained unmatched. Germline assignment: CDR1 SGHTA and CDR2 FQGNSA. CDR3 DNA sequence: TGTGCCAGTTCACTTCTTTGGACAGGGGTCCACGAGCAGTACTTC. It specifies CASSLLWTGVHEQYF. Based on the CDR3 plus reference TRBV7-2 and TRBJ2-7, the full variable domain is GAGVSQSPSNKVTEKGKDVELRCDPISGHTALYWYRQSLGQGLEFLIYFQGNSAPDKSGLPSDRFSAERTGGSVSTLTIQRTQQEDSAVYLCASSLLWTGVHEQYFGPGTRLTVT.